These 12 T cell receptor beta chains came from one sample sequenced in a study of yellow fever vaccine responses in identical twins. From the RT-PCR reads, TCRdb called clonotypes with MiXCR, one entry per CDR3 protein. Of tens of thousands of distinct CDR3 sequences listed, 45% to 65% were seen once; the top ten hold 4.5%. The sample consisted of T cells from blood (PBMCs), unsorted or a sorted subset (not recorded which), taken before or after yellow fever vaccination (not recorded which). Receptor source: a woman younger than 35 who received the yellow fever vaccine.

DNA for the CDR3: TGTGCCAGCACGGGGCGGGCAACCTCGGGCAATGAGCAGTTCTTC. Encoded protein: CASTGRATSGNEQFF. V gene TRBV5-5 combines with J gene TRBJ2-1; the D call may be TRBD1 or TRBD2 (5 bases each). V was pared by 6 bases and J by 6 bases, with 19 bases between. Germline-derived CDR1 and CDR2 are SGHKS and YYEKEE (reference sequence). The CDR3 has 15 amino acids.

The DNA for the CDR3 is TGTGCCAGCAGTTTACTCAGGACCTCCTACGAGCAGTACTTC. Protein product: CASSLLRTSYEQYF. The rearrangement uses TRBV12-3 or TRBV12-4 and TRBJ2-7; no clear D gene. CDR3 length equals 14 residues. The V and J ends lost 2 bases and 0 bases respectively, with 8 bases between them.

This chain connects TRBV11-2 to TRBJ2-1; 14 positions match TRBD2. CDR1 is SGHAT, CDR2 FQNNGV, per germline. CDR3 length: 15 amino acids. V lost 5 bases and J lost 7; bases outside the gene matches: 4. CDR3 loop: CASSPGLAGENEQFF. The CDR3 coding sequence is TGTGCCAGCAGCCCGGGACTAGCGGGAGAGAATGAGCAGTTCTTC.

V is TRBV2 and J is TRBJ2-3; 11 bases line up with TRBD2. The length of the CDR3 is 16 residues. The V gene's germline CDR1 is SNHLY and CDR2 FYNNEI. Germline trimming cut 4 bases from V and 3 bases from J; bases unmatched to any gene: 6. CDR3 region: CASSGVGTSGTDTQYF. The CDR3 nucleotides read TGTGCCAGCAGTGGGGTCGGGACTAGCGGTACAGATACGCAGTATTTT.

This clonotype appeared a single time. The chain couples TRBV4-1 to TRBJ1-5; D is undetermined. The CDR3 is made up of 16 amino acids. Germline CDR1 MGHRA, CDR2 YSYEKL. V was pared by 1 base and J by 1 base, with 11 bases between. CDR3 sequence (DNA): TGCGCCAGCAGCCAAGCCGCTGGACTGAGCAATCAGCCCCAGCATTTT. Its translation: CASSQAAGLSNQPQHF.

The chain combines TRBV7-2 with TRBJ2-3; D unclear. Germline CDR1 SGHTA, CDR2 FQGNSA. This CDR3 comprises 13 residues. V was cut by 0 bases and J by 5 bases, with 6 bases left in between. The CDR3 protein is CASSLAEGDTQYF. CDR3 nucleotide sequence: TGTGCCAGCAGCTTAGCGGAAGGAGATACGCAGTATTTT.

This chain links TRBV6-5 with TRBJ2-1; 12 bases map to TRBD2. Per the germline V gene, CDR1 is MNHEY and CDR2 is SVGAGI. V shed 3 bases, J shed 3 bases, and the junction held 6 bases outside the gene matches. The CDR3 is 17 amino acids. The CDR3 nucleotides read TGTGCCAGCAGTTATCTTTCGACTAGCGGGAGCTACAATGAGCAGTTCTTC. Protein product: CASSYLSTSGSYNEQFF.

This clonotype appeared a few times. V usage is TRBV11-3 and J usage is TRBJ1-1; D may be TRBD1 (6 bases). The length of the CDR3 is 18 residues. Germline loops: CDR1 SGHNT, CDR2 YENEEA. V was shortened by 1 base and J by 2 bases, with 20 bases between the two germline ends. CDR3 residues: CASSLGVGGADINTEAFF. The CDR3 coding sequence is TGTGCCAGCAGCTTAGGGGTAGGGGGTGCGGACATTAACACTGAAGCTTTCTTT.

V usage is TRBV18 and J usage is TRBJ1-1; D may be TRBD1 (5 bases). Trimming cost V 0 bases and J 3 bases, with 11 bases left between them. The CDR3 is made up of 15 amino acids. CDR1 KGHSH and CDR2 LQKENI come from the germline V gene. In nucleotides, the CDR3 is TGTGCCAGCTCACCACCCGGGACCTCGGACACTGAAGCTTTCTTT. Protein sequence: CASSPPGTSDTEAFF.

The chain has TRBV7-9 and TRBJ2-5; D is possibly TRBD1 (6 bases). This CDR3 has 15 amino acids. Trimming took off 5 bases at V and 2 bases at J, with 15 bases between the two ends. Germline CDR1 reads SEHNR; CDR2 reads FQNEAQ (reference sequence). CDR3 loop: CASSPDRFEQETQYF. The CDR3 DNA sequence: TGTGCCAGCAGCCCCGACAGGTTCGAACAAGAGACCCAGTACTTC.

The chain couples TRBV6-5 to TRBJ2-2; 8 nucleotides line up with TRBD1. This CDR3 has 16 residues. J was trimmed by 6 bases and V by 2 bases; bases with no gene match: 8. Germline V CDR1 and CDR2: MNHEY, SVGAGI. CDR3 coding DNA: TGTGCCAGCAGTTACAGGGCAGGGGGCGTATCCGGGGAGCTGTTTTTT. This translates into CASSYRAGGVSGELFF.

The V call is TRBV11-3, the J call TRBJ2-1; TRBD2 matches at 14 bases. From germline, CDR1 is SGHNT and CDR2 YENEEA. CDR3 length equals 15 residues. The V gene end was trimmed by 5 bases and the J gene end by 8 bases; junction bases not matched to a gene: 5. CDR3 sequence: CASSPSGLAGDEQFF. The CDR3 DNA is TGTGCCAGCAGCCCGTCGGGACTAGCGGGAGATGAGCAGTTCTTC.